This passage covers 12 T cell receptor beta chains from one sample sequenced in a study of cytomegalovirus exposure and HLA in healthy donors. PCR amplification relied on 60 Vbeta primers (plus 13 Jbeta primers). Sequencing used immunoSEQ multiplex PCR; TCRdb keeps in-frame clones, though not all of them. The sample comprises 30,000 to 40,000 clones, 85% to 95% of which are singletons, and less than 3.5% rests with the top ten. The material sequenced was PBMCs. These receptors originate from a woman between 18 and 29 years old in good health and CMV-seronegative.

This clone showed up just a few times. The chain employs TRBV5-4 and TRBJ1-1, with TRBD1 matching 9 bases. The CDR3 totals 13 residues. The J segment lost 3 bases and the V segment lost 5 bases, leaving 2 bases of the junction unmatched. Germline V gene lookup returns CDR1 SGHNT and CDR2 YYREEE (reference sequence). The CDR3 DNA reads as TGTGCCAGCAGGCGGACAGGGGACACTGAAGCTTTCTTT. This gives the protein CASRRTGDTEAFF. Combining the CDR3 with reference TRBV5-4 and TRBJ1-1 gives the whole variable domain ETGVTQSPTHLIKTRGQQVTLRCSSQSGHNTVSWYQQALGQGPQFIFQYYREEENGRGNFPPRFSGLQFPNYSSELNVNALELDDSALYLCASRRTGDTEAFFGQGTRLTVV.

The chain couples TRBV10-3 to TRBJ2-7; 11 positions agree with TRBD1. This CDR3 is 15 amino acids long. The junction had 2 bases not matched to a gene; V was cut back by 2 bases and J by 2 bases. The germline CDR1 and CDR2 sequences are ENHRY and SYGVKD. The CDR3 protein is CAISEGQGAPYEQYF. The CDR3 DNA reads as TGTGCCATCAGTGAGGGACAGGGGGCTCCCTACGAGCAGTACTTC.

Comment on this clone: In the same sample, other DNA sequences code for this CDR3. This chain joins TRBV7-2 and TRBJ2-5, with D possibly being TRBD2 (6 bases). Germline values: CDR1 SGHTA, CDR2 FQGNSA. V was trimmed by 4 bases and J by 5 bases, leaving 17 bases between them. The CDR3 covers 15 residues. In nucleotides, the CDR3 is TGTGCCAGCAGCTCCAGGACCAGCGGGTGGGAGACCCAGTACTTC. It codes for CASSSRTSGWETQYF.

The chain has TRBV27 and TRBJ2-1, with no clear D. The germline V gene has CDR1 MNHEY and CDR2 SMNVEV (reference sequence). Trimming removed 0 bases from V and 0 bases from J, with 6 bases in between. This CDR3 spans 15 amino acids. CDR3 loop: CASSLSASSYNEQFF. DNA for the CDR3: TGTGCCAGCAGTTTATCGGCTAGCTCCTACAATGAGCAGTTCTTC.

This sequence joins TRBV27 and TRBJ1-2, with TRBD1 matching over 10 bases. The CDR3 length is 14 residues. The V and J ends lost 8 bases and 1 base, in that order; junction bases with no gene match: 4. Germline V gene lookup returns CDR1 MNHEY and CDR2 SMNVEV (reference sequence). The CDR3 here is CASARTGGNYGYTF. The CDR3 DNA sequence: TGTGCCAGCGCCCGGACAGGGGGTAACTATGGCTACACCTTC.

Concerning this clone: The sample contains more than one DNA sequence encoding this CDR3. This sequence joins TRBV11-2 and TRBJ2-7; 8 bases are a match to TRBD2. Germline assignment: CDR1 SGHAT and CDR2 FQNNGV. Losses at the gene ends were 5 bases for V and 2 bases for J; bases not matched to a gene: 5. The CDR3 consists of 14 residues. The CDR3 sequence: CASSPGTRAYEQYF. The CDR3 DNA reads TGTGCCAGCAGCCCCGGGACTAGAGCCTACGAGCAGTACTTC.

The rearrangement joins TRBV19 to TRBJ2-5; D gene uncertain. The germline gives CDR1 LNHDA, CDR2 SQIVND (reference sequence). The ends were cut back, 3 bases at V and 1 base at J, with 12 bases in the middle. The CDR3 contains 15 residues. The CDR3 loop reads CASSMDTVGQETQYF. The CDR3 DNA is TGTGCCAGTAGTATGGATACAGTGGGCCAAGAGACCCAGTACTTC.

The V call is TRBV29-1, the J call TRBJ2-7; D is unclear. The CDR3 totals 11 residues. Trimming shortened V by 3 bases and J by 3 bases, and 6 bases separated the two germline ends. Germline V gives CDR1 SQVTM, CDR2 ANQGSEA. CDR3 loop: CSVENSYEQYF. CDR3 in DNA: TGCAGCGTTGAGAACAGCTACGAGCAGTACTTC.

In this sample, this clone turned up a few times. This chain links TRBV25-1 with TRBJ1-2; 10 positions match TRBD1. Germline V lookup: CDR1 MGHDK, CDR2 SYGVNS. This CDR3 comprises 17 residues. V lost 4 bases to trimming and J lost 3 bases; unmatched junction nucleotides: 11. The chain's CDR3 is CASSAHSGTGVDYGYTF. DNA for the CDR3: TGTGCCAGCAGTGCACACTCCGGGACAGGGGTAGACTATGGCTACACCTTC.

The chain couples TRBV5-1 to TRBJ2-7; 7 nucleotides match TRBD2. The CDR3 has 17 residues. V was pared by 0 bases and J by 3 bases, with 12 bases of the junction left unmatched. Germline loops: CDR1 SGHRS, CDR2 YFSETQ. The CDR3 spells CASSLGGGSGPNYEQYF. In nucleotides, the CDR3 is TGCGCCAGCAGCTTGGGCGGGGGTTCGGGACCAAACTACGAGCAGTACTTC.

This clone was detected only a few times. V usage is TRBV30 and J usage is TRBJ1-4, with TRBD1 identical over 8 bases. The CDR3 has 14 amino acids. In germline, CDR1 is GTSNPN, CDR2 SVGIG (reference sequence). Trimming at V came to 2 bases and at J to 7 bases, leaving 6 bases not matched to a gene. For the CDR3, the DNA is TGTGCCTGGAGTAGCCAGGGGGCAGGTGAAAAACTGTTTTTT. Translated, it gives CAWSSQGAGEKLFF.

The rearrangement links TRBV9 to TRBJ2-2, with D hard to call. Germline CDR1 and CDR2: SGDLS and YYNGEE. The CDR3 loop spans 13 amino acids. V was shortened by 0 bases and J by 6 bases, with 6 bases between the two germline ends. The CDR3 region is CASSVGSPGELFF. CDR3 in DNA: TGTGCCAGCAGCGTAGGTTCTCCCGGGGAGCTGTTTTTT.